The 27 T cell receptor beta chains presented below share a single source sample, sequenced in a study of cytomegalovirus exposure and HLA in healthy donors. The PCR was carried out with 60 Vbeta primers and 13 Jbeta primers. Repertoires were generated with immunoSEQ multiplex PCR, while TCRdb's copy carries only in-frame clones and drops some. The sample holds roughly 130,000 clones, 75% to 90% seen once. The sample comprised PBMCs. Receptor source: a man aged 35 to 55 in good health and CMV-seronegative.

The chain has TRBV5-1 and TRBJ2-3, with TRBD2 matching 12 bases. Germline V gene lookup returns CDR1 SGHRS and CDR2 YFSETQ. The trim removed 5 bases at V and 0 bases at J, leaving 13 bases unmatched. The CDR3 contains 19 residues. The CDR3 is CASSVPSSGGAGSTDTQYF. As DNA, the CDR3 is TGCGCCAGCAGTGTCCCATCTAGCGGGGGGGCCGGGAGCACAGATACGCAGTATTTT. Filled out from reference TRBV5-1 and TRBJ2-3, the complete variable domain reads KAGVTQTPRYLIKTRGQQVTLSCSPISGHRSVSWYQQTPGQGLQFLFEYFSETQRNKGNFPGRFSGRQFSNSRSEMNVSTLELGDSALYLCASSVPSSGGAGSTDTQYFGPGTRLTVL.

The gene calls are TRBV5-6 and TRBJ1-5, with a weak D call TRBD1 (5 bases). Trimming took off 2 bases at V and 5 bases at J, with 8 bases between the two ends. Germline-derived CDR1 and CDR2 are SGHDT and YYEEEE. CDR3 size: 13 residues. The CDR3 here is CASSFGGDQPQHF. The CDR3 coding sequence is TGTGCCAGCAGCTTCGGGGGGGATCAGCCCCAGCATTTT.

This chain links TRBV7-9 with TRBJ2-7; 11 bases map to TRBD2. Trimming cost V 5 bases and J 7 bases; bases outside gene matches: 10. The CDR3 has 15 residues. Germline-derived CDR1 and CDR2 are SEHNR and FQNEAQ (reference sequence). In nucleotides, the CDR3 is TGTGCCAGCAGCCGCCAACTAGCGGGAGACAGGGAGCAGTACTTC. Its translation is CASSRQLAGDREQYF.

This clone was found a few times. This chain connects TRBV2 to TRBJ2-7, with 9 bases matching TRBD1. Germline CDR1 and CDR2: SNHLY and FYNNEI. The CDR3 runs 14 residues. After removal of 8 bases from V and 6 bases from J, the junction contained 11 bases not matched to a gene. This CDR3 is CASVSGTGKSEQYF. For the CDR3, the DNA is TGTGCCAGCGTGTCCGGGACAGGGAAAAGCGAGCAGTACTTC.

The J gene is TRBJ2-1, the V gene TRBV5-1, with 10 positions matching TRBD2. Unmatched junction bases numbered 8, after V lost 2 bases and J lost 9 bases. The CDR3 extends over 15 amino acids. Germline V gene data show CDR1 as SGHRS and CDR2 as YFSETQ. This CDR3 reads CASSFSSGSVGEQFF. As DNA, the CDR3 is TGCGCCAGCAGCTTTTCTAGCGGGAGTGTAGGTGAGCAGTTCTTC.

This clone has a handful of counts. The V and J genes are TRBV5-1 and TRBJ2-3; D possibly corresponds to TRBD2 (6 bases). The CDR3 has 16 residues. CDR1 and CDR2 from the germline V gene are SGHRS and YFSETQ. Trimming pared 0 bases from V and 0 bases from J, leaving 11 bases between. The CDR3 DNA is TGCGCCAGCAGCTTGGAACTAGCTCGAAGCACAGATACGCAGTATTTT. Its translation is CASSLELARSTDTQYF. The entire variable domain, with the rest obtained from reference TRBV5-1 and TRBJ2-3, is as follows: KAGVTQTPRYLIKTRGQQVTLSCSPISGHRSVSWYQQTPGQGLQFLFEYFSETQRNKGNFPGRFSGRQFSNSRSEMNVSTLELGDSALYLCASSLELARSTDTQYFGPGTRLTVL.

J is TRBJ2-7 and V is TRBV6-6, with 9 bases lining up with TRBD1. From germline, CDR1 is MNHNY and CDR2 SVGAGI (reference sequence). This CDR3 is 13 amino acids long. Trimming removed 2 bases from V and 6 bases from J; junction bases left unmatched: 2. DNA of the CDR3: TGTGCCAGCAGTTACACAGGGGGCGGCGAGCAGTACTTC. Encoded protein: CASSYTGGGEQYF.

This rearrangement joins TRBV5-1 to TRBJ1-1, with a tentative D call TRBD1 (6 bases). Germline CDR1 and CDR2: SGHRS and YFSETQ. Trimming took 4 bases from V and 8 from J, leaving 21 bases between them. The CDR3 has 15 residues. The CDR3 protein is CASSPGRGDTGEAFF. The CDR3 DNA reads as TGCGCCAGCAGCCCTGGACGGGGGGATACAGGGGAAGCTTTCTTT.

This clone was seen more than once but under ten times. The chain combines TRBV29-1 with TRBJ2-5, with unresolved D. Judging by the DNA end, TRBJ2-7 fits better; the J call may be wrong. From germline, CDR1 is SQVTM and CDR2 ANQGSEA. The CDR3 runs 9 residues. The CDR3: CSVDYEQYF. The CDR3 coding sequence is TGCAGCGTTGACTACGAGCAGTACTTC.

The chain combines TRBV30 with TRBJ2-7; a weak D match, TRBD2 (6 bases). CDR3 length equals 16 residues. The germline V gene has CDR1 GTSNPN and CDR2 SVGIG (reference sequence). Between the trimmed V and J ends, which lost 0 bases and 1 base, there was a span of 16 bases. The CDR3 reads CAWSVGLSLSSYEQYF. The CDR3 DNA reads TGTGCCTGGAGTGTGGGACTTTCGTTGTCGTCCTACGAGCAGTACTTC. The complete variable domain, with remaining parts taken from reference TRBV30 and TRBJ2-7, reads SQTIHQWPATLVQPVGSPLSLECTVEGTSNPNLYWYRQAAGRGLQLLFYSVGIGQISSEVPQNLSASRPQDRQFILSSKKLLLSDSGFYLCAWSVGLSLSSYEQYFGPGTRLTVT.

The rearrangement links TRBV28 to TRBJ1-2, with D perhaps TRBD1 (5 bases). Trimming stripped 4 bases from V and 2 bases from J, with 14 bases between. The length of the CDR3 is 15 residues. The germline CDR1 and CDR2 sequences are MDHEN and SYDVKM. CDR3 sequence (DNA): TGTGCCAGCAGTTCCTACGGGGGGATCAACTATGGCTACACCTTC. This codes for CASSSYGGINYGYTF.

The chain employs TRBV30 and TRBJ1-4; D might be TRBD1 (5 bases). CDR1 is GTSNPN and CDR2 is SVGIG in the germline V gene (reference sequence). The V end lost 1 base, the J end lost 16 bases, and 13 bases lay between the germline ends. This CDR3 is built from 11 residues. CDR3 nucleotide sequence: TGTGCCTGGAGTGGGGGAGGGACCGCGTTTTTT. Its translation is CAWSGGGTAFF.

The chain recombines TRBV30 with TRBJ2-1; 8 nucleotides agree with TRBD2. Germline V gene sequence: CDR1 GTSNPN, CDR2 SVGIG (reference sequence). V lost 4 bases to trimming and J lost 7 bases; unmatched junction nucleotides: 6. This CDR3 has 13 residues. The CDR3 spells CAWTGLGENEQFF. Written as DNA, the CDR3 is TGTGCCTGGACGGGACTAGGGGAGAATGAGCAGTTCTTC.

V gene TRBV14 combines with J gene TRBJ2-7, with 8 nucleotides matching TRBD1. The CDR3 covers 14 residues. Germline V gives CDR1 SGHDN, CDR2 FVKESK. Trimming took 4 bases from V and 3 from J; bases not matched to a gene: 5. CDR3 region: CASSLRGRDYEQYF. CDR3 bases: TGTGCCAGCAGCCTCAGGGGGCGCGACTACGAGCAGTACTTC.

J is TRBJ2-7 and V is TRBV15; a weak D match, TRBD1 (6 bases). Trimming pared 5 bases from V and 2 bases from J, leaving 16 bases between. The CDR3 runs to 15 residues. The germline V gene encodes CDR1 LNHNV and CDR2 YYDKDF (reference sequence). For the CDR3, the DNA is TGTGCCACCAGCCCCAGGACAGCGAACACCTACGAGCAGTACTTC. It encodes CATSPRTANTYEQYF.

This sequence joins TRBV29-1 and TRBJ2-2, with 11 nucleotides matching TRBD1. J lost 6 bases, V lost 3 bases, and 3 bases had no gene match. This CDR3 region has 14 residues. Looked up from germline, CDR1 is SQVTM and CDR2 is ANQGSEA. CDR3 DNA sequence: TGCAGCGTTGATACGGGACAGGGGGCCGGGGAGCTGTTTTTT. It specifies CSVDTGQGAGELFF.

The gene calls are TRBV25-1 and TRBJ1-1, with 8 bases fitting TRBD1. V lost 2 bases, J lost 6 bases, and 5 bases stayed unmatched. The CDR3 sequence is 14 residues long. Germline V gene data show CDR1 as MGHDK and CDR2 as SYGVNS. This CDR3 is CASSELDREAEAFF. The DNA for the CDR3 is TGTGCCAGCAGTGAACTGGACAGGGAAGCTGAAGCTTTCTTT.

CDR3 loop: CASSYSSAGSLYEQYF. The CDR3 DNA is TGTGCCAGCAGTTACTCGAGTGCAGGGTCACTCTACGAGCAGTACTTC. The gene calls are TRBV6-5 and TRBJ2-7; the D gene is possibly TRBD1 (5 bases). The CDR3 is made up of 16 amino acids. The V end lost 0 bases, the J end lost 3 bases, and 15 bases lay between the germline ends. The germline V gene encodes CDR1 MNHEY and CDR2 SVGAGI.

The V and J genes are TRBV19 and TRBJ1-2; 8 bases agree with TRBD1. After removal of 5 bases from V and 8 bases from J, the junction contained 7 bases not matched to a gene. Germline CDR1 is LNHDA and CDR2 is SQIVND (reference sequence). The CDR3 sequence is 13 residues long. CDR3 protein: CASSRLQGVGYTF. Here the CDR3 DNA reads TGTGCCAGTAGTCGGCTACAGGGGGTGGGCTACACCTTC.

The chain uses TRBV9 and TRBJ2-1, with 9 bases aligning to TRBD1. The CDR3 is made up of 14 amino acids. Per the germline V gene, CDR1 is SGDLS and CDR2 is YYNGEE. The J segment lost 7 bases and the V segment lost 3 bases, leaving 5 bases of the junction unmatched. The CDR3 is CASSALGQGNEQFF. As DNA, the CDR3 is TGTGCCAGCAGCGCTCTCGGACAGGGGAATGAGCAGTTCTTC. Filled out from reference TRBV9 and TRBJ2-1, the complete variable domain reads DSGVTQTPKHLITATGQRVTLRCSPRSGDLSVYWYQQSLDQGLQFLIQYYNGEERAKGNILERFSAQQFPDLHSELNLSSLELGDSALYFCASSALGQGNEQFFGPGTRLTVL.

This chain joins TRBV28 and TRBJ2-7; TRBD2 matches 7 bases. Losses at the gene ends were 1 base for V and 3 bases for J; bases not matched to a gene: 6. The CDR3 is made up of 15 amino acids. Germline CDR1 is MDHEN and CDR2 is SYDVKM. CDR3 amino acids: CASSLLASGHYEQYF. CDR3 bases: TGTGCCAGCAGTTTATTGGCTAGCGGACACTACGAGCAGTACTTC.

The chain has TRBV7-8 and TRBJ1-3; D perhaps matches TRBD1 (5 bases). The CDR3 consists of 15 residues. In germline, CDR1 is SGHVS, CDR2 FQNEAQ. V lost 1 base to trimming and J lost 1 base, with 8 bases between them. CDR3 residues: CASSLVEGSGNTIYF. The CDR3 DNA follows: TGTGCCAGCAGCTTAGTGGAGGGGTCTGGAAACACCATATATTTT.

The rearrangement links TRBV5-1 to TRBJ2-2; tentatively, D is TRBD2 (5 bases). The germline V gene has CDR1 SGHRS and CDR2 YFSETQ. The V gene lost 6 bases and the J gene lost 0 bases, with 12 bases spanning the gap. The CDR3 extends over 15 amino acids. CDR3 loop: CASTLGSPNTGELFF. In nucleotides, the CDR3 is TGCGCCAGCACGTTGGGGAGCCCGAACACCGGGGAGCTGTTTTTT.

CDR3 residues: CAWNQGGGETQYF. The CDR3 nucleotides read TGTGCCTGGAACCAGGGGGGCGGGGAGACCCAGTACTTC. This chain connects TRBV30 to TRBJ2-5; possible D gene TRBD1, 7 bases. Germline-derived CDR1 and CDR2 are GTSNPN and SVGIG (reference sequence). This CDR3 region has 13 residues. The V end lost 4 bases, the J end lost 5 bases, and 14 bases lay between the germline ends.

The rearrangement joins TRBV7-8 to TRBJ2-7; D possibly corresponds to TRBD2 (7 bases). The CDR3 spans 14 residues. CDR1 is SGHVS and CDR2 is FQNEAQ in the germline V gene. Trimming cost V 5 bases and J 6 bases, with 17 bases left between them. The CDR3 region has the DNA TGTGCCAGCAGCCTAGAGGGGGGGCTCAGCGAGCAGTACTTC. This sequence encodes CASSLEGGLSEQYF.

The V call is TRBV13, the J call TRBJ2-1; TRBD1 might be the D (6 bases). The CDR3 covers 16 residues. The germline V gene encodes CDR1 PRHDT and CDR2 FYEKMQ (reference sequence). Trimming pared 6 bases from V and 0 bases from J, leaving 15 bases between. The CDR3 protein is CASSGGGGRSYNEQFF. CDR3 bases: TGTGCCAGCAGTGGTGGTGGGGGCCGCTCCTACAATGAGCAGTTCTTC.

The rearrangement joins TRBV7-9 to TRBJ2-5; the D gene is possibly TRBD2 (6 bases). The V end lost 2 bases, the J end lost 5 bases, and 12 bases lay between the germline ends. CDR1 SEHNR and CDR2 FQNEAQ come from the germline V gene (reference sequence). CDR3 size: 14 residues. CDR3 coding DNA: TGTGCCAGCAGCTTACGGGGAGGCGGGGAGACCCAGTACTTC. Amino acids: CASSLRGGGETQYF.